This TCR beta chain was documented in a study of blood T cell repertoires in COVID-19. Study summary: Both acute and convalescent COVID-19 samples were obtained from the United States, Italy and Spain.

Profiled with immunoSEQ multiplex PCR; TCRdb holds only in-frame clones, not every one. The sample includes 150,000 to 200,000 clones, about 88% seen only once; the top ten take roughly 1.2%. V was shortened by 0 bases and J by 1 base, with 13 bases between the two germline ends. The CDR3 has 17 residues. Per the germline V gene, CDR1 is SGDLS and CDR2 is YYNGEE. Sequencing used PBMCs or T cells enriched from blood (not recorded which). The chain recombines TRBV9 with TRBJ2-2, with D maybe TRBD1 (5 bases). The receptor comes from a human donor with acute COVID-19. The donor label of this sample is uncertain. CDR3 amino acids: CASSVGKGWWNTGELFF. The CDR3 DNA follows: TGTGCCAGCAGCGTAGGGAAGGGGTGGTGGAACACCGGGGAGCTGTTTTTT.